This T cell receptor beta chain was retrieved from a study of T-cell memory formation after mild COVID-19. Whole-study results and caveats: Mostly located in CM and EM were contracting CD4+ clones, with contracting CD8+ clones located in EMRA.

This clonotype came up a few times. The antigen is unknown. 5'RACE with constant-segment primers built TCRalpha and TCRbeta cDNA libraries with UMIs. MiXCR was run by TCRdb on the 5' RACE reads, yielding one entry per CDR3 protein. The profile shows 300,000 to 400,000 distinct CDR3 sequences, more than 15% of them singletons. The V end was cut by 2 bases, the J end by 4 bases, with 13 bases between. This CDR3 region has 14 residues. Germline V gene sequence: CDR1 SGHRS, CDR2 YFSETQ. The origin of this receptor is a man aged 18-30 years who had mild COVID-19 (a few samples of this study predate the infection). Cell type and time point are not known. The chain has TRBV5-1 and TRBJ2-7; D possibly corresponds to TRBD1 (6 bases). The sample was PBMCs or a T cell subset sorted from them (not recorded which). CDR3 nucleotides: TGCGCCAGCAGCTTTGGGGGCTCAATTTACGAGCAGTACTTC. It codes for CASSFGGSIYEQYF. The full variable domain, rest sourced from reference TRBV5-1 and TRBJ2-7, is KAGVTQTPRYLIKTRGQQVTLSCSPISGHRSVSWYQQTPGQGLQFLFEYFSETQRNKGNFPGRFSGRQFSNSRSEMNVSTLELGDSALYLCASSFGGSIYEQYFGPGTRLTVT.